Each of the 3 T cell receptor beta chains below was sequenced from the same sample in a study of cytomegalovirus exposure and HLA in healthy donors. Assay used: immunoSEQ multiplex PCR; TCRdb lists only in-frame clones, some missing. The sample has some 90,000 clones, roughly 97% seen once. The sample consisted of PBMCs. These receptors came from a man younger than 35 in good health and CMV-seronegative.

The V gene is TRBV30, the J gene TRBJ1-1; D not resolved. Trimming took off 2 bases at V and 0 bases at J, with 7 bases between the two ends. The CDR3 consists of 13 residues. Germline V gene sequence: CDR1 GTSNPN, CDR2 SVGIG (reference sequence). Here the CDR3 DNA reads TGTGCCTGGAGTCCCGGAGTGAACACTGAAGCTTTCTTT. It encodes CAWSPGVNTEAFF.

The CDR3 region is CASSTTDRGPPQHF. In DNA form, the CDR3 reads TGTGCCAGCAGTACCACGGACAGGGGCCCGCCCCAGCATTTT. This chain joins TRBV27 and TRBJ1-5; the match to TRBD1 covers 9 bases. The CDR3 consists of 14 residues. J was trimmed by 9 bases and V by 5 bases; bases with no gene match: 8. CDR1 and CDR2 from the germline V gene are MNHEY and SMNVEV (reference sequence).

The CDR3 is CASSQGDRGRDSGNTIYF. The CDR3 nucleotides read TGTGCCAGCAGCCAGGGGGACAGGGGAAGGGACTCTGGAAACACCATATATTTT. J is TRBJ1-3 and V is TRBV5-4; 10 bases fit TRBD1. The CDR3 runs to 18 residues. J gave up 0 bases and V 4 bases, and 10 bases lay outside the gene matches. Germline CDR1 is SGHNT and CDR2 is YYREEE (reference sequence).